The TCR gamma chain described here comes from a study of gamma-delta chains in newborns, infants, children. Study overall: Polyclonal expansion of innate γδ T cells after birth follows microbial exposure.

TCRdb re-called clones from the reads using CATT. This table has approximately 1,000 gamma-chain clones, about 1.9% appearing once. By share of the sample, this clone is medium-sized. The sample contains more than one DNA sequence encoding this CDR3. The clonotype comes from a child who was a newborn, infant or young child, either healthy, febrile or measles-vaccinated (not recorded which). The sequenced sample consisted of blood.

The chain's CDR3 is CALWEVSGLGKKIKVF. CDR3 nucleotides: TGTGCCTTGTGGGAGGTGTCGGGGTTGGGCAAAAAAATCAAGGTATTT. This chain connects TRGV9 to TRGJP. CDR1 GITISATS and CDR2 ISYDGTV come from the germline V gene (reference sequence). Trimming removed 0 bases from V and 9 bases from J; junction bases left unmatched: 5. The CDR3 length is 16 residues.